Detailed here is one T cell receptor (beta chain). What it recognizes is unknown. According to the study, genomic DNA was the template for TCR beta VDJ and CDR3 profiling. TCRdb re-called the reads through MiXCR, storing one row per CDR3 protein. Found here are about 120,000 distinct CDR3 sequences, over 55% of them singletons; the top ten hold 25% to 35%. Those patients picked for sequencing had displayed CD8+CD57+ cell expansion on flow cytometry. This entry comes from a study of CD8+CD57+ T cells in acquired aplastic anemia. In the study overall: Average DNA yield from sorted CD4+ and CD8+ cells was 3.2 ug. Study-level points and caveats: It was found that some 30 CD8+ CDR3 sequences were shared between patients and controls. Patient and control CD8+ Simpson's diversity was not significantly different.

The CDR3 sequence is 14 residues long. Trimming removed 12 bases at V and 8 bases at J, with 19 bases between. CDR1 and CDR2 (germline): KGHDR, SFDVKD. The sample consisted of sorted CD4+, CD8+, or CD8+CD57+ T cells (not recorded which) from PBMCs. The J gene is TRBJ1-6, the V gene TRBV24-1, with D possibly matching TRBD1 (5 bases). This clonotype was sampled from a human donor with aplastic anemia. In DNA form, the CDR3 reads TGTGCCGCCGAGAGTGGGGCAGGAGATTCACCCCTCCACTTT. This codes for CAAESGAGDSPLHF.